These 9 T cell receptor beta chains were sequenced from one sample in a study of neurological immune-mediated disorders. TCRdb ran MiXCR on the 5' RACE reads and lists one entry per CDR3 protein. The sample lists some 48,000 distinct CDR3 sequences, about 9.4% occurring once. The specimen was PBMCs. The receptors here all came from a woman in her 40s with HTLV-1-associated myelopathy (HAM/TSP).

This clonotype was detected ten times or more. This rearrangement joins TRBV9 to TRBJ2-3; 12 bases map to TRBD1. This CDR3 has 16 residues. CDR1 is SGDLS, CDR2 YYNGEE, per germline. The V gene end was trimmed by 3 bases and the J gene end by 2 bases; junction bases not matched to a gene: 4. CDR3 DNA: TGTGCCAGCAGCGCGGGGGGACAGGGGGCCACAGATACGCAGTATTTT. This sequence encodes CASSAGGQGATDTQYF.

This clonotype has a count of ten or more. The genes are TRBV5-1 and TRBJ2-3, with a weak D call TRBD2 (5 bases). V was clipped by 6 bases and J by 3 bases, with 8 bases between them. The CDR3 sequence is 12 residues long. Looked up from germline, CDR1 is SGHRS and CDR2 is YFSETQ. DNA for the CDR3: TGCGCCAGCATTAGCGTTACAGATACGCAGTATTTT. Amino acids: CASISVTDTQYF.

This clonotype was recorded at least ten times. This sequence joins TRBV12-3 or TRBV12-4 and TRBJ1-1, with D unresolved. V was shortened by 7 bases and J by 1 base, with 4 bases between the two germline ends. The CDR3 is 11 amino acids. The CDR3 here is CASTTNTEAFF. CDR3 nucleotide sequence: TGTGCCAGCACCACGAACACTGAAGCTTTCTTT.

In this sample, this clonotype turned up many times. The chain carries TRBV15 and TRBJ2-5, with TRBD1 identical over 7 bases. The CDR3 is 16 amino acids. Germline V gene sequence: CDR1 LNHNV, CDR2 YYDKDF (reference sequence). Germline trimming cut 0 bases from V and 2 bases from J; bases unmatched to any gene: 6. The CDR3: CATSRDAGGDQETQYF. DNA for the CDR3: TGTGCCACCAGCAGAGATGCAGGGGGTGATCAAGAGACCCAGTACTTC.

This clonotype was seen many times. The genes are TRBV29-1 and TRBJ2-7; 7 positions match TRBD2. This CDR3 has 12 amino acids. Trimming at V came to 4 bases and at J to 2 bases, leaving 2 bases not matched to a gene. Germline CDR1 SQVTM, CDR2 ANQGSEA. For the CDR3, the DNA is TGCAGCGTTGCCCGGGGGGCCTACGAGCAGTACTTC. Its protein product is CSVARGAYEQYF.

This clonotype was recorded many times. V gene TRBV20-1 combines with J gene TRBJ2-5, with TRBD2 identical over 8 bases. Germline CDR1 DFQATT, CDR2 SNEGSKA (reference sequence). J lost 2 bases, V lost 2 bases, and 13 bases had no gene match. This CDR3 comprises 17 residues. CDR3 sequence reads: CSARPLTSGGLQETQYF. The DNA for the CDR3 is TGCAGTGCTAGACCTCTCACCAGCGGGGGCTTACAAGAGACCCAGTACTTC.

This clonotype appeared many times. The rearrangement uses TRBV28 and TRBJ2-1; D uncertain. V lost 3 bases and J lost 4, with 4 bases in between. The CDR3 has 12 residues. The germline V gene encodes CDR1 MDHEN and CDR2 SYDVKM. The CDR3, as DNA: TGTGCCAGCAGTTTTGATTACAATGAGCAGTTCTTC. Translation gives CASSFDYNEQFF.

Regarding this clonotype: A much larger clone lies a single base off, so this may be a read error. This sequence joins TRBV7-8 and TRBJ2-3; D gene unclear. V was shortened by 5 bases and J by 9 bases, with 6 bases between the two germline ends. CDR1 SGHVS and CDR2 FQNEAQ come from the germline V gene. This CDR3 region has 10 residues. Here the CDR3 DNA reads TGTGCCAGCAGCCATGGGACGCAGTATTTT. Its translation: CASSHGTQYF.

The rearrangement links TRBV12-3 or TRBV12-4 to TRBJ2-3; maybe TRBD2 (5 bases). The CDR3 is 16 residues long. V was pared by 6 bases and J by 2 bases, with 18 bases between. The CDR3 reads CASSSRRMRHTDTQYF. The CDR3 DNA sequence: TGTGCCAGCAGCTCCCGGAGGATGCGGCACACAGATACGCAGTATTTT.